This TCR beta chain was captured in a study of monozygotic twins with inflammatory bowel disease. Whole-study results and caveats: There were differing immunosuppressive treatments, which may have added variability to patient repertoires. Researchers reported no repertoire similarity difference between concordant and discordant twins, possibly from limited power.

In regard to this clonotype: Its antigen remains unidentified.

Making cDNA involved eight separate reactions per sample. Added by template switching were UMIs that each held a 6-nucleotide sample barcode. TCRdb derives one entry per CDR3 protein from the 5' RACE reads, leaving out DNA. The ten top clones account for 0.95% to 1.5%, within a sample of about 130,000 distinct CDR3 sequences. This CDR3 contains 15 residues. Germline CDR1 reads SGHNT; CDR2 reads YYREEE (reference sequence). The genes are TRBV5-4 and TRBJ2-2; as DNA is missing, the TRBD1 call by TCRdb cannot be tested. This TCR derives from a human donor with ulcerative colitis or Crohn's disease, or a healthy co-twin of an affected twin (not recorded which). Sequences were obtained from blood. CDR3 sequence: CASSDARRPGGELFF.